This entry concerns a single T cell receptor beta chain. The same CDR3 also results from other DNA sequences found in this sample. This entry is derived from a study of blood T cell repertoires in COVID-19. Study overall: Donors in the United States, Italy and Spain gave samples during acute or convalescent COVID-19. T cells, B-cell-depleted T cells, or PBMCs supplied cDNA or gDNA.

The table came from immunoSEQ multiplex PCR; TCRdb's copy has only in-frame clones and leaves some out. In the table there are around 250,000 clones, around four fifths of which are singletons. Trimming at V came to 2 bases and at J to 5 bases, leaving 2 bases not matched to a gene. Germline CDR1 reads MNHEY; CDR2 reads SVGAGI. The length of the CDR3 is 13 residues. This TCR came from a man aged 40-50 years who had recovered from COVID-19. V usage is TRBV6-5 and J usage is TRBJ1-1; TRBD1 matches 7 bases. Source material: PBMCs or T cells enriched from blood (not recorded which). The CDR3 region is CASSYQTGTEAFF. The CDR3 coding sequence is TGTGCCAGCAGTTACCAGACAGGGACTGAAGCTTTCTTT.